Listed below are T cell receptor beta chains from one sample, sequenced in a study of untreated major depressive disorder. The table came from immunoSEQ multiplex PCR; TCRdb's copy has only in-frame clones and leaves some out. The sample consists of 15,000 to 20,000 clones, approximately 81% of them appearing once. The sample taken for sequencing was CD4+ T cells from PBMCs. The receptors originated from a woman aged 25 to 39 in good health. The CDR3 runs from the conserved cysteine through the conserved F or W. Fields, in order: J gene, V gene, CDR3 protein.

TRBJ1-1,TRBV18,CASSLGQGRMNTEAFF
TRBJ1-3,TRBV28,CATHSVASGNTIYF
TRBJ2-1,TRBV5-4,CASSSQGLAGAYEQFF
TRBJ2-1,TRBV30,CAWSPSPGGEFF
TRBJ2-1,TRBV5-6,CASSFKPGSPRGEQFF
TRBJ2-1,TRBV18,CASSPRSREERNEQFF
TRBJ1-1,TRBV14,CASSQDLGLINTEAFF
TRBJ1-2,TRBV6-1,CASSEGPTNYGYTF
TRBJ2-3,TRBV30,CAWSRPLGSTDTQYF
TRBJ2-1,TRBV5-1,CASSFPPGASGRDEQFF
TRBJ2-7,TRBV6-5,CASSYSGLAYYEQYF
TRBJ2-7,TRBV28,CASRLQGSSYEQYF
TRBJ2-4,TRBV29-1,CSVTGGGNIQYF
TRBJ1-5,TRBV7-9,CASSKTRLDNQPQHF
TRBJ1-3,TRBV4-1,CASSQERYSGNTIYF
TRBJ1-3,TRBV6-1,CASSEVGTGNTIYF
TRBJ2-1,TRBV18,CASSPMSSYNEQFF
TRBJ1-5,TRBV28,CASDYGTVSNQPQHF
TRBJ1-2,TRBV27,CASRRTGRYTF
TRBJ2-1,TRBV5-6,CASSNTGTSRFNEQFF
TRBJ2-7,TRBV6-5,CASSLQGYEQYF
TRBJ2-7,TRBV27,CASGSGPGGEQYF
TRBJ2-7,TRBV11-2,CASSLYAQSFYEQYF
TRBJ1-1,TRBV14,CASSPGGGLNTEAFF
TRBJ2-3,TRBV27,CASTYGRGSTDTQYF
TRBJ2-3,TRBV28,CASREREAHTDTQYF
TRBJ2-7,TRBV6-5,CASSLNRRQSYEQYF
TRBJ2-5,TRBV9,CASSVAVQETQYF
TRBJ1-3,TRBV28,CASSFSPGQRFTGNTIYF
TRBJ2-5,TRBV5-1,CASSLAGETQYF
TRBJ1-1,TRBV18,CASSPERVTAEAFF
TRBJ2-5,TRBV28,CASSPPSFQETQYF
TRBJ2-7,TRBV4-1,CASSQVDNSYEQYF
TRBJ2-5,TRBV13,CASSVGTSAGQYF
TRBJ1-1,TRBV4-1,CASRVTGGATEAFF
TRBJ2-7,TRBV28,CASSFGVYEQYF
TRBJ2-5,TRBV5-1,CASSLVVGIPQETQYF
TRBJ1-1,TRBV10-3,CAISERGGANTEAFF
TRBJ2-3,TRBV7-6,CASSLLSKGTQYF
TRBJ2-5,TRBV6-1,CASLAGPQETQYF
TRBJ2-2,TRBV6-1,CASTPNTGELFF
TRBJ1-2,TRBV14,CASRLIGTGGGYTF
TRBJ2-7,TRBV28,CACGGGNEQYF
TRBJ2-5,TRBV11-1,CASSPRLASQETQYF
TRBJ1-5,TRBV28,CASSFQTLQGRYVQQPQHF
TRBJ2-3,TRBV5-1,CASSLVLADTDTQYF
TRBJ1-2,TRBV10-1,CASSEDGGRGYTF
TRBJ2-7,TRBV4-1,CASSQPGLAGDVHEQYF
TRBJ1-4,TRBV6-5,CASSPGHNEKLFF
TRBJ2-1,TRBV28,CASSFSVSSYNEQFF
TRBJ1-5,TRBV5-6,CASSLGQAVGYAPQHF
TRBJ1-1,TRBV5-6,CASSPVDGVSREAFF
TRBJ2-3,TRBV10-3,CAISPITSGDTDTQYF
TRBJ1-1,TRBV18,CASSPTSNTEAFF
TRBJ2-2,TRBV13,CASSPQGARSTGELFF
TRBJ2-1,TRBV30,CAWSNSAAGLNEQFF
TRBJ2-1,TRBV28,CASSSPAAPRNEQFF